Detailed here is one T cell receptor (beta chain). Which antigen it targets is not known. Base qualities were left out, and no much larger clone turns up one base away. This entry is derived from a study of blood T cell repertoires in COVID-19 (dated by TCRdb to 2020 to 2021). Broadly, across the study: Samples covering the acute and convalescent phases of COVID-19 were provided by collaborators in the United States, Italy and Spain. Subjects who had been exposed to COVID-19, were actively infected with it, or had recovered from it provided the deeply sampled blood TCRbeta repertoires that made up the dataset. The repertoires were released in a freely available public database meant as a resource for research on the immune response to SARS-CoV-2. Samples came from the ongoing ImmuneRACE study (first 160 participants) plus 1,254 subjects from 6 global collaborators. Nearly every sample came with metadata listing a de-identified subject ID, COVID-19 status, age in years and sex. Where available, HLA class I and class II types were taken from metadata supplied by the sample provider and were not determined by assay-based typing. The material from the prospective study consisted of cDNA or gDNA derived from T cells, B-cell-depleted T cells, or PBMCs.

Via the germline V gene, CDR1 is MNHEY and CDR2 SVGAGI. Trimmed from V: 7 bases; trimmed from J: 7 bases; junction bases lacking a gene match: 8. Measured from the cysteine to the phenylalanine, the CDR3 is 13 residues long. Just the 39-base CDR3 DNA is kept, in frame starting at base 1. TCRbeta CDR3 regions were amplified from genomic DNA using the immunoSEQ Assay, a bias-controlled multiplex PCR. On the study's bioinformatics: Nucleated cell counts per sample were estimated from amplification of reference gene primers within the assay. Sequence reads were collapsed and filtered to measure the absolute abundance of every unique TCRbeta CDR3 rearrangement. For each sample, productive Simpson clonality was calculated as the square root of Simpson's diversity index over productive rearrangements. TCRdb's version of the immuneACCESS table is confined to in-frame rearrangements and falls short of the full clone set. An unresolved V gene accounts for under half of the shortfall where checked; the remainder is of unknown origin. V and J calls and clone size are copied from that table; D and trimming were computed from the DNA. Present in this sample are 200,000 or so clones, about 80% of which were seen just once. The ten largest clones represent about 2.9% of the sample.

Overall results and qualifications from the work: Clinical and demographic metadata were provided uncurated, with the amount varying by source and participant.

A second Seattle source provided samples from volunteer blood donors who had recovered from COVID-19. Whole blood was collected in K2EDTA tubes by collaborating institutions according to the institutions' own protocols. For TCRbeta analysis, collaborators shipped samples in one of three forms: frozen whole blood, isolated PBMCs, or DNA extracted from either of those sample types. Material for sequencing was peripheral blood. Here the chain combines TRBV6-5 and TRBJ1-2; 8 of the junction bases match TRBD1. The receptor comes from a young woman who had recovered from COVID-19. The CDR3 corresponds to CASNDRGAGGYTF. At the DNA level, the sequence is TGTGCCAGCAACGACAGGGGTGCCGGTGGCTACACCTTC.